This T cell receptor beta chain derives from a study of beta chain features in type 1 diabetes. The study, taken as a whole, reports: Across all four CD4+ subsets, people with type 1 diabetes showed modestly shorter TCRB CDR3s. Patients with type 1 diabetes showed fewer VDJ junction insertions and more deletions.

Via the markers CD45RO/CCR7/CD25/CD127/CD95/CD27, stem cell-like memory, regulatory, central memory and naive CD4+ cells were sorted. In regard to this clone: Antigen: not known.

Of the isolated RNA, all was reverse transcribed, and so the sequenced material was expressed TCRB transcripts. Generated by immunoSEQ multiplex PCR, the TCRdb table keeps only in-frame clones and is missing some. The sample lists 640,000 or so clones, 13% occurring once. This receptor was identified in a man younger than 30 with type 1 diabetes. What was sequenced was naive CD4+ T cells from blood.

The CDR3 is CASSTGQGTYGYTF. The CDR3 nucleotides read TGTGCCAGCAGTACTGGACAGGGGACCTATGGCTACACCTTC. V and J are TRBV28 and TRBJ1-2; 9 nucleotides match TRBD1. V lost 5 bases to trimming and J lost 4 bases; unmatched junction nucleotides: 5. Per germline, CDR1 MDHEN and CDR2 SYDVKM. This CDR3 spans 14 amino acids.